This T cell receptor (beta chain) comes out of a study of cytomegalovirus exposure and HLA in healthy donors. Study results and limitations: Previous analysis showed most TCR beta V segments were productive about 87% or about 30% of the time. Presence/absence analyses supposed approximately even sequencing depth among donors.

This clone was detected only a few times. Its antigen is still unknown. PCR used 60 Vbeta primers and 13 Jbeta primers. Assay: immunoSEQ multiplex PCR; the TCRdb copy retains only in-frame clones and omits some. The table has approximately 190,000 clones, approximately 70% seen once; the top ten hold about 3%. Germline lookup yields CDR1 LNHDA and CDR2 SQIVND (reference sequence). V dropped 5 bases and J dropped 7; count of bases not matched to a gene: 4. The CDR3 has 13 amino acids. The sequenced material came from PBMCs. This TCR derives from a man aged 35 to 55 in good health and CMV-seropositive. J is TRBJ2-1 and V is TRBV19, with 8 bases aligning to TRBD2. The chain's CDR3 is CASSYRGGNEQFF. CDR3 nucleotide sequence: TGTGCCAGTAGTTATCGGGGGGGTAATGAGCAGTTCTTC.